The sequence of this T cell receptor beta chain was determined in a study of cytomegalovirus exposure and HLA in healthy donors. In germline, CDR1 is KGHSH, CDR2 LQKENI. J lost 8 bases, V lost 3 bases, and 5 bases had no gene match. The CDR3 is 15 residues long. Healthy donors of bone marrow made up the group. In this sample, this clone turned up once. 60 Vbeta and 13 Jbeta primers were used in PCR. The table came from immunoSEQ multiplex PCR; TCRdb's copy has only in-frame clones and leaves some out. Of 25,000 to 40,000 clones in the sample, roughly 44% were seen once. The TCR comes from a woman in her forties or fifties in good health and CMV-seronegative. J is TRBJ2-1 and V is TRBV18, with TRBD1 matching over 12 bases. The sequencing sample was made of PBMCs. CDR3 protein: CASSPRRDRGHEQFF. CDR3 DNA sequence: TGTGCCAGCTCACCCCGCCGGGACAGGGGGCATGAGCAGTTCTTC.